The rows below give T cell receptor beta chains drawn from one sample of a study of siplizumab effects on memory and regulatory T cells. Libraries were prepared by immunoSEQ multiplex PCR; TCRdb keeps only in-frame clonotypes and omits some of them. Of 110,000 or so clones in the sample, roughly 93% were seen once. The specimen sequenced was non-Treg CD4+ T cells sorted from blood. The source of these receptors is a human donor in good health. The conserved cysteine and the conserved F or W are not part of the CDR3 here. The D gene is left open where the match is weak.

J gene,D gene,V gene,CDR3 protein
TRBJ2-5,.,TRBV9,ASSVATVGRQETQY
TRBJ2-2,.,TRBV7-2,ASSPRTVTNTGELF
TRBJ1-5,.,TRBV7-2,ASSTNSNQPQH
TRBJ2-2,.,TRBV30,AWSLGAGTGELF
TRBJ1-2,TRBD1,TRBV5-1,ASRPGQGARNGLYGYT
TRBJ1-3,.,TRBV6-1,ASSELEEISGNTIY
TRBJ2-1,TRBD2,TRBV7-3,ASSPGGPYNEQF
TRBJ1-2,.,TRBV4-3,ASSQTAGTIYGYT
TRBJ2-1,.,TRBV6-5,ASSYSRASSYNEQF
TRBJ1-3,.,TRBV11-2,ASSLAPGNTIY
TRBJ2-5,TRBD1,TRBV6-1,ASSEALPRTGGKTQY
TRBJ2-7,.,TRBV7-2,ASSFSTTGSYEQY
TRBJ2-1,TRBD2,TRBV7-2,ASSYGTSGVQGQF
TRBJ2-7,.,TRBV9,ASSVTGDSYEQY
TRBJ1-6,.,TRBV7-9,ASGVYNSPLH
TRBJ2-7,.,TRBV18,ASSPTSDLQY
TRBJ2-5,.,TRBV7-3,ASSLFRVQETQY
TRBJ1-4,.,TRBV5-4,ASSTGTGPRGEKLF
TRBJ2-2,.,TRBV21-1,ASSNRGTGELF
TRBJ1-5,.,TRBV5-1,ASTWGGSGLGQPQH
TRBJ2-2,TRBD2,TRBV7-9,ASSSRASGGTGELF
TRBJ1-2,.,TRBV5-4,ASSLKADSWGGYT
TRBJ1-1,.,TRBV5-5,ASSLTVTEAF
TRBJ2-3,.,TRBV11-2,ASSLDGGDTQY
TRBJ1-5,TRBD1,TRBV6-6,ASSTQGGNQPQH
TRBJ2-1,TRBD2,TRBV5-4,ASSFSGGHYNEQF
TRBJ2-1,.,TRBV10-1,ASSDRGTNEQF
TRBJ2-6,.,TRBV2,ASSEDGTNNGANVLT
TRBJ2-2,.,TRBV5-4,ASSFKREVSTGELF
TRBJ2-2,.,TRBV10-3,ATAGRGDTGELF
TRBJ1-2,.,TRBV20-1,SVPDSGYT
TRBJ2-4,.,TRBV7-9,ASSLNRLGSGAKNIQY
TRBJ2-5,.,TRBV5-4,ASSFDRDAYGTQY
TRBJ2-7,.,TRBV5-4,ASSLVSDREY
TRBJ2-7,TRBD2,TRBV4-2,ASSQEGTSGGEQY
TRBJ2-7,.,TRBV27,ASTSRTGLYEQY
TRBJ1-2,TRBD1,TRBV19,ASSTGTARNFYGYT
TRBJ1-1,TRBD1,TRBV6-5,ASTNRGGTEAF
TRBJ1-2,.,TRBV7-3,ASSLDSGPYGYT
TRBJ2-2,.,TRBV11-2,ASSPTQAGTGELF
TRBJ1-2,TRBD1,TRBV5-4,ASSSTGGAWGYT
TRBJ2-7,.,TRBV20-1,SASGGDTQY
TRBJ1-2,.,TRBV5-6,ASREQSNYGYT
TRBJ1-3,.,TRBV9,ASSAFRPGGGNTIY
TRBJ2-5,TRBD2,TRBV5-4,ASIGLDQETQY
TRBJ1-2,.,TRBV30,AWSVIPGYGYT
TRBJ2-3,.,TRBV19,ASSIGQFQTDTQY
TRBJ2-7,.,TRBV6-5,ASSSGVQRTYEQY